This TCR beta chain was sequenced during a study of CD8+CD57+ T cells in acquired aplastic anemia. Whole-study context: The average for DNA from sorted CD4+ and CD8+ cells was roughly 3 ug. Healthy donors gave about 10 million reads on average for CD4+ cells. Whole-study results and caveats: In CD8+ cells, Simpson's diversity showed no significant difference between patients and controls.

This CDR3 is 15 amino acids long. Germline loops: CDR1 SGDLS, CDR2 YYNGEE. As for this clonotype: Its antigen remains unknown. At one of its ends the junction is not consistent with the germline gene, which may arise from a read error.

Genomic DNA acted as the template from which TCR beta VDJ combination and CDR3 sequence profiling were carried out. TCRdb re-derived calls from the reads in MiXCR, one entry per CDR3 protein. This table has about 110,000 distinct CDR3 sequences, less than 65% appearing once. This sequence originates from a human donor in good health, serving as a control. The chain is built from TRBV9 and TRBJ2-7; possible D gene TRBD1, 5 bases. The specimen sequenced was sorted CD4+, CD8+, or CD8+CD57+ T cells (not recorded which) from PBMCs. CDR3 nucleotide sequence: TGCGCCAGCAGCCCAGGTTCAGGGAACACCTACGAGCAGCACTTC. Translated: CASSPGSGNTYEQHF. Complete variable domain (other parts from reference TRBV9 and TRBJ2-7): DSGVTQTPKHLITATGQRVTLRCSPRSGDLSVYWYQQSLDQGLQFLIQYYNGEERAKGNILERFSAQQFPDLHSELNLSSLELGDSALYFCASSPGSGNTYEQHFGPGTRLTVT.